Following are 2 T cell receptor beta chains from one sample sequenced in a study of cytomegalovirus exposure and HLA in healthy donors. Here immunoSEQ multiplex PCR was the method, and the copy in TCRdb shows in-frame clones only, minus some. The sample lists roughly 100,000 clones, roughly 85% occurring once. Sequences were obtained from PBMCs. These receptors were obtained from a man between 18 and 29 years old in good health and CMV-seropositive.

The chain is built from TRBV5-1 and TRBJ2-2; D unclear. CDR1 and CDR2 from the germline V gene are SGHRS and YFSETQ. Deletions cut 4 bases from V and 6 bases from J, with 10 bases between. This CDR3 comprises 13 residues. The CDR3 loop reads CASSGQQAGELFF. The CDR3 nucleotides read TGCGCCAGCAGCGGGCAGCAAGCCGGGGAGCTGTTTTTT.

The gene calls are TRBV10-1 and TRBJ1-4; 8 nucleotides match TRBD1. CDR3 length equals 13 residues. The germline gives CDR1 WNHNN, CDR2 SYGVQD (reference sequence). V shed 6 bases and J 5 bases; nucleotides not matched to a gene: 2. This chain's CDR3 is CASSRTGNEKLFF. The CDR3 nucleotides are TGCGCCAGCAGCCGGACAGGGAATGAAAAACTGTTTTTT.